The 4 T cell receptor beta chains below all came from one sample that was sequenced in a study of PD-1 blockade in classical Hodgkin lymphoma (TCRdb year 2020). Libraries were prepared through the immunoSEQ multiplex PCR assay. Sourced from immuneACCESS, this table was stored by TCRdb with only in-frame sequences that have V and J called. A share of the clones is absent; for the studies checked, an unresolved V gene accounts for under half, and the remainder has no known explanation. Present in this sample are over 10,000 clones, about 79% of which were seen just once. The ten largest clonotypes hold 0.75% to 0.95% of the sample. This specimen's time point label, per the study, means: cycle 4 day 1 (C4D1), after more than five weeks of nivolumab. Every trial patient had relapsed following autologous stem cell transplantation, and prior brentuximab vedotin exposure was what differed among cohorts A, B and C. CD4+ T cells were purified from thawed PBMCs by magnetic negative selection with a Miltenyi CD4+ T cell isolation kit.

Sequenced material: CD4+ T cells from blood, taken before the fourth cycle of nivolumab. The receptor set was obtained from a human donor with classical Hodgkin lymphoma.

To note about this clone: One end of the junction does not line up with germline, which may come from a read error. V and J are TRBV28 and TRBJ2-5; D call uncertain. The better agreement between TRBJ2-7 and the DNA end casts doubt on the J call. Germline lookup yields CDR1 MDHEN and CDR2 SYDVKM. This CDR3 region has 12 residues. The chain's CDR3 is CASRLWGYEQYF. The CDR3, as DNA: TGTGCCAGCAGGTTATGGGGCTACGAGCAGTACTTC.

The chain employs TRBV5-4 and TRBJ1-4; D possibly corresponds to TRBD1 (5 bases). Per germline, CDR1 SGHNT and CDR2 YYREEE (reference sequence). This CDR3 spans 15 amino acids. With 4 bases removed from V and 5 bases from J, the gap between germline ends came to 15 bases. The CDR3 bases are TGTGCCAGCAGCCCAGATCAGGGTATAAATGAAAAACTGTTTTTT. This codes for CASSPDQGINEKLFF.

The chain combines TRBV7-9 with TRBJ1-2, with D hard to call. Trimming removed 6 bases at V and 3 bases at J, with 11 bases between. The germline V gene has CDR1 SEHNR and CDR2 FQNEAQ (reference sequence). This CDR3 region has 13 residues. CDR3 sequence (DNA): TGTGCCAGCAGTCTAGGGCAGGACTATGGCTACACCTTC. Its translation is CASSLGQDYGYTF. Together with reference TRBV7-9 and TRBJ1-2, the CDR3 gives the full variable domain: DTGVSQNPRHKITKRGQNVTFRCDPISEHNRLYWYRQTLGQGPEFLTYFQNEAQLEKSRLLSDRFSAERPKGSFSTLEIQRTEQGDSAMYLCASSLGQDYGYTFGSGTRLTVV.

The chain has TRBV19 and TRBJ2-7, with TRBD2 as a possible D gene (6 bases). CDR3 length: 12 amino acids. Per germline, CDR1 LNHDA and CDR2 SQIVND (reference sequence). Trimming took off 10 bases at V and 0 bases at J, with 10 bases between the two ends. As DNA, the CDR3 is TGTGCCAAAGCTAGCGACTCCTACGAGCAGTACTTC. This translates into CAKASDSYEQYF.